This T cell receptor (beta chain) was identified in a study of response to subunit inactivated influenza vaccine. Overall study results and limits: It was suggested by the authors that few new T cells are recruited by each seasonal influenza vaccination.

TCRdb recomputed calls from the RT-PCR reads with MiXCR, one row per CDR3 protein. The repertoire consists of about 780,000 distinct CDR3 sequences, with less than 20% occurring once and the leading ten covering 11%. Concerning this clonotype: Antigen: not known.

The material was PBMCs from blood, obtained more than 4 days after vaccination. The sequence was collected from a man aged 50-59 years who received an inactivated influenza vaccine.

The CDR3 DNA reads TGTGCCATCAGTGCAGGGCTTAACTATGGCTACACCTTC. Encoded protein: CAISAGLNYGYTF. This chain joins TRBV10-3 and TRBJ1-2, with TRBD1 as a possible D gene (5 bases). Germline V gives CDR1 ENHRY, CDR2 SYGVKD. V was trimmed by 4 bases and J by 1 base, leaving 7 bases between them. The CDR3 has 13 amino acids.